The 11 T cell receptor beta chains reported below all come from one sample, sequenced in a study of OX40 agonist ivuxolimab in advanced cancers. Sequencing was performed with immunoSEQ multiplex PCR; in TCRdb, only in-frame clones are kept and a portion is missing. The sample includes approximately 69,000 clones, about 80% of them seen just once. The sequenced sample was CD4+ or CD8+ T cells sorted from blood, obtained in a trial of the OX40 agonist ivuxolimab. These receptors were collected from an adult with an advanced solid tumor such as melanoma, head and neck, liver or kidney cancer.

The V gene is TRBV5-1, the J gene TRBJ2-5, with 7 bases matching TRBD2. V lost 6 bases to trimming and J lost 2 bases; unmatched junction nucleotides: 10. The CDR3 spans 15 residues. CDR1 is SGHRS and CDR2 is YFSETQ in the germline V gene. CDR3 residues: CASTDPGLPQETQYF. The DNA of the CDR3 is TGCGCCAGCACCGACCCGGGACTACCTCAAGAGACCCAGTACTTC. Using reference TRBV5-1 and TRBJ2-5 for the parts outside the CDR3, the full variable domain is KAGVTQTPRYLIKTRGQQVTLSCSPISGHRSVSWYQQTPGQGLQFLFEYFSETQRNKGNFPGRFSGRQFSNSRSEMNVSTLELGDSALYLCASTDPGLPQETQYFGPGTRLLVL.

The chain has TRBV5-5 and TRBJ1-1, with D hard to call. Trimming cost V 0 bases and J 2 bases, with 11 bases left between them. The germline CDR1 and CDR2 sequences are SGHKS and YYEKEE (reference sequence). The CDR3 runs 15 residues. The CDR3 here is CASSLASGFNTEAFF. CDR3 sequence (DNA): TGTGCCAGCAGCTTGGCGTCGGGGTTCAACACTGAAGCTTTCTTT.

The chain couples TRBV6-1 to TRBJ1-3; D gene unclear. The CDR3 is 13 amino acids. The germline V gene has CDR1 MNHNS and CDR2 SASEGT. The V gene lost 8 bases and the J gene lost 4 bases, with 12 bases spanning the gap. Here the CDR3 DNA reads TGTGCCAGCCTTAGGACCTCCGGAAACACCATATATTTT. It specifies CASLRTSGNTIYF.

The chain employs TRBV19 and TRBJ2-7, with D tentatively TRBD2 (7 bases). The V and J ends lost 5 bases and 1 base respectively, with 9 bases between them. Germline-derived CDR1 and CDR2 are LNHDA and SQIVND (reference sequence). This CDR3 comprises 13 residues. The CDR3 region has the DNA TGTGCCAGTAGTCGGGGGGCGTCCTACGAGCAGTACTTC. Protein sequence: CASSRGASYEQYF.

This clone was observed a handful of times. The genes are TRBV7-9 and TRBJ2-3, with 11 nucleotides matching TRBD2. J was trimmed by 6 bases and V by 2 bases; bases with no gene match: 10. Germline V gives CDR1 SEHNR, CDR2 FQNEAQ (reference sequence). The CDR3 runs 17 residues. The chain's CDR3 is CASSLRGSGRAMDTQYF. Here the CDR3 DNA reads TGTGCCAGCAGCTTACGGGGTAGCGGGAGGGCCATGGATACGCAGTATTTT.

The gene calls are TRBV27 and TRBJ1-4; D is unresolved. The CDR3 spans 14 residues. Germline lookup yields CDR1 MNHEY and CDR2 SMNVEV (reference sequence). V dropped 3 bases and J dropped 5 bases, with 10 bases sitting between them. The CDR3 region has the DNA TGTGCCAGCAGTTTCGGCCAGAGAAATGAAAAACTGTTTTTT. Its protein product is CASSFGQRNEKLFF.

The chain uses TRBV5-1 and TRBJ2-4, with a possible D match to TRBD2 (6 bases). CDR1 is SGHRS, CDR2 YFSETQ, per germline. Trimming took off 4 bases at V and 0 bases at J, with 8 bases between the two ends. The CDR3 has 14 residues. Here the CDR3 DNA reads TGCGCCAGCAGCCCGGGGGTAGCCAAAAACATTCAGTACTTC. Residues: CASSPGVAKNIQYF. The whole variable domain, remainder taken from reference TRBV5-1 and TRBJ2-4, is KAGVTQTPRYLIKTRGQQVTLSCSPISGHRSVSWYQQTPGQGLQFLFEYFSETQRNKGNFPGRFSGRQFSNSRSEMNVSTLELGDSALYLCASSPGVAKNIQYFGAGTRLSVL.

The chain combines TRBV5-1 with TRBJ2-5, with D perhaps being TRBD1 or TRBD2 (5 bases each). Germline V gene sequence: CDR1 SGHRS, CDR2 YFSETQ. Trimming stripped 0 bases from V and 5 bases from J, with 20 bases between. The CDR3 totals 17 residues. The CDR3 sequence: CASSLAPGTPGTETQYF. In DNA, the CDR3 is TGCGCCAGCAGCTTGGCCCCCGGAACTCCAGGGACGGAGACCCAGTACTTC.

The CDR3 loop reads CASSGTPLADTQYF. Here the CDR3 DNA reads TGCGCCAGCAGTGGGACACCCTTGGCAGATACGCAGTATTTT. The rearrangement links TRBV10-1 to TRBJ2-3, with D perhaps TRBD1 (5 bases). CDR3 length equals 14 residues. Germline CDR1 WNHNN, CDR2 SYGVQD (reference sequence). V lost 4 bases and J lost 4, with 12 bases in between.

This chain links TRBV10-1 with TRBJ2-5; 9 bases map to TRBD2. The CDR3 covers 17 residues. Germline trimming cut 7 bases from V and 1 base from J; bases unmatched to any gene: 13. Per the germline V gene, CDR1 is WNHNN and CDR2 is SYGVQD (reference sequence). CDR3 DNA sequence: TGCGCCAGCAACCTACGGCGGGAGGGGGGGTTCCAAGAGACCCAGTACTTC. Translation: CASNLRREGGFQETQYF.

The V call is TRBV5-6, the J call TRBJ2-7, with D possibly matching TRBD2 (6 bases). Germline-derived CDR1 and CDR2 are SGHDT and YYEEEE. V was shortened by 5 bases and J by 2 bases, with 14 bases between the two germline ends. This CDR3 spans 14 amino acids. The CDR3 region has the DNA TGTGCCAGCAGACGGGGGTCAAACCCCTACGAGCAGTACTTC. This sequence encodes CASRRGSNPYEQYF.